These T cell receptor beta chains were read from a single sample in a study of CD8+ T cells in alopecia areata. TCRdb's table, derived via immunoSEQ multiplex PCR, lists solely in-frame clones and lacks some. The data contain 90,000 to 120,000 clones, around 83% of them seen just once; the ten biggest clones take up less than 30%. The specimen comprised CD8+ T cells sorted from blood, sampled at week 24, from a patient treated with tofacitinib. All receptors derive from a human donor with alopecia areata. The CDR3 runs from the conserved cysteine through the conserved F or W. Fields, in order: V gene, CDR3 protein.

TRBV7-9 | CASNPRQQETQYF
TRBV4-2 | CASSQELAGGPNEQYF
TRBV6-6 | CASSSGGAGETQYF
TRBV7-9 | CASSFRKGEQYF
TRBV29-1 | CSVEVAGHNEKLFF
TRBV4-1 | CASSALPGPTYEQYF
TRBV4-1 | CASSPLRDRGNYYEQYF
TRBV5-6 | CASHNSLYEQYF
TRBV11-2 | CASSFQRTGGEQYF
TRBV21-1 | CASSKVGPQETQYF
TRBV7-9 | CASSPEGYNSPLHF
TRBV27 | CASSSTLGQKIQLQYF
TRBV4-1 | CASSPGQGFNEQFF
TRBV5-8 | CASSPDGDEQYF
TRBV29-1 | CSVAERSDTQYF
TRBV7-6 | CASSSGSGYGYTF
TRBV6-5 | CASSLSGGTTYEQYF
TRBV29-1 | CSVDEGFQSSYEQYF
TRBV6-5 | CASSYIGSRTDTQYF
TRBV4-2 | CASSQEMVAGGDIRFF
TRBV21-1 | CASSKRSPGQCQETQYF
TRBV7-6 | CASSQTSGAISYNEQFF
TRBV15 | CATSRGSSGGQETQYF
TRBV23-1 | CASSQRTGNFQPQHF
TRBV29-1 | CSVSGGGPGANVLTF
TRBV6-1 | CASSRYSLNTEAFF
TRBV19 | CASSSGQVSSYEQYF
TRBV27 | CASSLARLNTEAFF
TRBV5-6 | CASSYGQGAYEQYF
TRBV7-9 | CASSVGQGANSPLHF